The rows below give T cell receptor beta chains drawn from one sample of a study of T cell repertoires in cytomegalovirus infection. These receptors' antigens are unknown. TCRdb independently ran MiXCR on the reads; one entry per CDR3 protein. The sample has roughly 500,000 distinct CDR3 sequences; approximately 40% are singletons. Sample: cultured PBMCs, taken from culture after CMV antigen stimulation. Receptor source: a human donor in good health (CMV status not recorded). Some clones in this sample may be carry-over from other donors' samples. Each CDR3 is given with its conserved first and last residue. The order of the fields is D gene, V gene, J gene, clone size, CDR3 DNA, CDR3 protein. D genes are given only for firm matches. Clone size is not always given. Where it is, it says once, few, many or a class for expanded clones.

>NA|TRBV9|TRBJ1-1|few
TGTGCCAGCAGCGTCTTTCAGGACCAGACGGAAGCTTTCTTT
CASSVFQDQTEAFF
>TRBD1|TRBV7-2|TRBJ2-3|few
TGTGCCAGCAGCGGGCCCGGGACAGGGGGCTTTGATACGCAGTATTTT
CASSGPGTGGFDTQYF
>TRBD2|TRBV7-2|TRBJ2-1|NA
TGTGCCAGCAGCTTCCCTAGCGGGGAGTACAATGAGCAGTTCTTC
CASSFPSGEYNEQFF
>TRBD1|TRBV7-2|TRBJ1-2|NA
TGTGCCAGCAGCTTAGCGCGGGGACAGCCCCATGGCTACACCTTC
CASSLARGQPHGYTF
>NA|TRBV7-2|TRBJ2-7|many
TGTGCCAGCAGCCCTGCCGGGGGATCCTACGAGCAGTACTTC
CASSPAGGSYEQYF
>TRBD1|TRBV20-1|TRBJ1-4|NA
TGCAGTGCCCTAGTTGTAGGGGGCTCTGAAAAACTGTTTTTT
CSALVVGGSEKLFF
>NA|TRBV6-6|TRBJ1-6|few
TGTGCCAGCAGTTACCGACAGGACGATTCACCCCTCCACTTT
CASSYRQDDSPLHF
>NA|TRBV7-9|TRBJ2-7|NA
TGTGCCAGCAACCCTTCTGGTGCCGGGTACGAGCAGTACTTC
CASNPSGAGYEQYF
>NA|TRBV7-6|TRBJ1-1|NA
TGTGCCTCCCACTTGAACACTGAAGCTTTCTTT
CASHLNTEAFF
>NA|TRBV11-2|TRBJ2-2|NA
TGTGCCAGCAGCCCTACTGGGTTGAACACCGGGGAGCTGTTTTTT
CASSPTGLNTGELFF
>TRBD1|TRBV6-5|TRBJ1-1|NA
TGTGCCAGCAGGCGCGAAGGGGGCGCGTCGTCCACTGAAGCTTTCTTT
CASRREGGASSTEAFF
>NA|TRBV6-1|TRBJ1-2|few
TGTGCCAGCAGTGAACCGACAAACAGGCAGAATGGCTACACCTTC
CASSEPTNRQNGYTF
>NA|TRBV19|TRBJ2-7|NA
TGTGCCAGTAGTATAGTGGCCGGGGGCACCTACGAGCAGTACTTC
CASSIVAGGTYEQYF
>NA|TRBV11-2|TRBJ1-6|NA
TGTGCCAGCAGCCCGCTCGGAGACTCCTATAATTCACCCCTCCACTTT
CASSPLGDSYNSPLHF
>NA|TRBV7-6|TRBJ2-3|NA
TGTGCCAGCAGCTTAGAGGGAAGTGTCACAGATACGCAGTATTTT
CASSLEGSVTDTQYF
>NA|TRBV20-1|TRBJ1-5|NA
TGCAGTGCTAGTCCGGGCGGCAGCCCTAGCAATCAGCCCCAGCATTTT
CSASPGGSPSNQPQHF
>NA|TRBV6-1|TRBJ1-5|NA
TGTGCCAGCAGGCAAGGTGTTCAGCCCCAGCATTTT
CASRQGVQPQHF
>TRBD1|TRBV6-5|TRBJ1-6|NA
TGTGCCAGCAGTTGGGGACAGGGGGCTAGTTCACCCCTCCACTTT
CASSWGQGASSPLHF
>NA|TRBV19|TRBJ1-1|NA
TGTGCCAGTAGTCCTTTGGACAGAGGGAACACTGAAGCTTTCTTT
CASSPLDRGNTEAFF
>TRBD2|TRBV5-6|TRBJ2-7|NA
TGTGCCAGCAGCTTGTATAGCGGGGGGGCCTACGAGCAGTACTTC
CASSLYSGGAYEQYF
>NA|TRBV9|TRBJ1-6|NA
TGTGCCAGCAGCGGGGGACTGTCCATTTCACCCCTCCACTTT
CASSGGLSISPLHF
>NA|TRBV7-6|TRBJ2-5|NA
TGTGCCAGCAGCACTATTGGCAGGGGGGGAGAGACCCAGTACTTC
CASSTIGRGGETQYF
>TRBD2|TRBV19|TRBJ2-1|once
TGTGCCAGTAGTATAAGTGCGGGAGCGCCCTGGAATGAGCAGTTCTTC
CASSISAGAPWNEQFF
>NA|TRBV10-2|TRBJ2-7|NA
TGCGCCAGCAGTGTTAACCCCTACGAGCAGTACTTC
CASSVNPYEQYF
>TRBD1|TRBV7-9|TRBJ1-1|once
TGTGCCAGCAGTCAGGGGGCACACACTGAAGCTTTCTTT
CASSQGAHTEAFF
>TRBD1|TRBV20-1|TRBJ1-3|few
TGCAGTGCTACCGGACAGGGTGTTGGAAACACCATATATTTT
CSATGQGVGNTIYF
>NA|TRBV28|TRBJ1-1|NA
TGTGCCAGCAGTTTGAGCGCGGGGGTAAGTGAGAACACTGAAGCTTTCTTT
CASSLSAGVSENTEAFF